These 29 T cell receptor beta chains were sequenced from one sample in a study of CD8 T cells in Susac syndrome. It was with random hexamers that roughly 0.45 to 1 ug RNA was reverse transcribed. TCRdb ran MiXCR on the immunoSEQ multiplex PCR reads and lists one entry per CDR3 protein. The sample has over 100,000 distinct CDR3 sequences, nearly 96% seen once. Sequencing was performed on CD4+ T cells from PBMCs. The receptors stem from a human donor with Susac syndrome.

The chain links TRBV15 to TRBJ2-7, with TRBD2 matching over 10 bases. The CDR3 contains 15 residues. Losses at the gene ends were 0 bases for V and 4 bases for J; bases not matched to a gene: 3. Germline V lookup: CDR1 LNHNV, CDR2 YYDKDF (reference sequence). The CDR3 region is CATSRDATSGYEQYF. DNA for the CDR3: TGTGCCACCAGCAGAGATGCGACTAGCGGGTACGAGCAGTACTTC. Supplemented by reference TRBV15 and TRBJ2-7, the full variable domain reads DAMVIQNPRYQVTQFGKPVTLSCSQTLNHNVMYWYQQKSSQAPKLLFHYYDKDFNNEADTPDNFQSRRPNTSFCFLDIRSPGLGDTAMYLCATSRDATSGYEQYFGPGTRLTVT.

This clonotype has only one observation. The chain uses TRBV7-2 and TRBJ1-1; the D is unclear. The V end was cut by 6 bases, the J end by 1 base, with 6 bases between. There are 12 residues in the CDR3. Germline V CDR1 and CDR2: SGHTA, FQGNSA. Here the CDR3 reads CASRRWNTEAFF. CDR3 bases: TGTGCCAGCAGGCGTTGGAACACTGAAGCTTTCTTT. The full variable domain, rest sourced from reference TRBV7-2 and TRBJ1-1, is GAGVSQSPSNKVTEKGKDVELRCDPISGHTALYWYRQSLGQGLEFLIYFQGNSAPDKSGLPSDRFSAERTGGSVSTLTIQRTQQEDSAVYLCASRRWNTEAFFGQGTRLTVV.

The chain employs TRBV5-4 and TRBJ2-7, with TRBD2 matching over 11 bases. The CDR3 extends over 13 amino acids. Germline trimming cut 4 bases from V and 3 bases from J; bases unmatched to any gene: 0. Germline-derived CDR1 and CDR2 are SGHNT and YYREEE (reference sequence). The CDR3 region has the DNA TGTGCCAGCAGCGGACTAGCGGGCTACGAGCAGTACTTC. Amino acids: CASSGLAGYEQYF.

The chain combines TRBV20-1 with TRBJ2-3, with 7 bases fitting TRBD2. Germline CDR1 and CDR2: DFQATT and SNEGSKA (reference sequence). Trimming cost V 3 bases and J 6 bases; bases outside gene matches: 9. The CDR3 covers 14 residues. This chain's CDR3 is CSASITREFDTQYF. The CDR3 DNA reads TGCAGTGCTAGTATTACGCGGGAGTTTGATACGCAGTATTTT.

V is TRBV18 and J is TRBJ2-5; D not certain. Trimming stripped 4 bases from V and 3 bases from J, with 6 bases between. Germline V gene data show CDR1 as KGHSH and CDR2 as LQKENI. This CDR3 is 12 amino acids long. The CDR3 bases are TGTGCCAGCTCACGATCGGAAGAGACCCAGTACTTC. Its protein is CASSRSEETQYF.

The rearrangement joins TRBV5-5 to TRBJ2-1; tentatively, D is TRBD2 (5 bases). The CDR3 spans 14 residues. Trimming took 6 bases from V and 6 from J, leaving 16 bases between them. The germline V gene encodes CDR1 SGHKS and CDR2 YYEKEE (reference sequence). Written as DNA, the CDR3 is TGTGCCAGCAAAAGCGGACGAGCGGTCAATGAGCAGTTCTTC. Amino acid sequence: CASKSGRAVNEQFF. The full variable domain, completed using reference TRBV5-5 and TRBJ2-1, is DAGVTQSPTHLIKTRGQQVTLRCSPISGHKSVSWYQQVLGQGPQFIFQYYEKEERGRGNFPDRFSARQFPNYSSELNVNALLLGDSALYLCASKSGRAVNEQFFGPGTRLTVL.

The chain is built from TRBV3-1 and TRBJ1-1; no clear D. The CDR3 consists of 14 residues. Germline loops: CDR1 LGHDT, CDR2 YNNKEL (reference sequence). V was cut by 1 base and J by 1 base, with 7 bases left in between. The DNA for the CDR3 is TGTGCCAGCAGCCAAGGAGAAACGAACACTGAAGCTTTCTTT. Protein product: CASSQGETNTEAFF. Based on the CDR3 plus reference TRBV3-1 and TRBJ1-1, the full variable domain is DTAVSQTPKYLVTQMGNDKSIKCEQNLGHDTMYWYKQDSKKFLKIMFSYNNKELIINETVPNRFSPKSPDKAHLNLHINSLELGDSAVYFCASSQGETNTEAFFGQGTRLTVV.

V and J are TRBV7-6 and TRBJ1-5; D remains ambiguous. Trimming removed 4 bases from V and 3 bases from J, with 7 bases in between. This CDR3 comprises 13 residues. Per the germline V gene, CDR1 is SGHVS and CDR2 is FNYEAQ. CDR3 coding DNA: TGTGCCAGCAGCTACCAACACAATCAGCCCCAGCATTTT. Translation: CASSYQHNQPQHF.

This clonotype was recorded a few times. The gene calls are TRBV6-5 and TRBJ2-7; 9 bases fit TRBD1. The germline CDR1 and CDR2 sequences are MNHEY and SVGAGI. Germline trimming cut 0 bases from V and 3 bases from J; bases unmatched to any gene: 9. The CDR3 length is 17 residues. CDR3 sequence reads: CASSYSTIVDRGYEQYF. CDR3 coding DNA: TGTGCCAGCAGTTACTCAACCATTGTGGACAGGGGCTACGAGCAGTACTTC.

This clonotype was seen a handful of times. V is TRBV11-2 and J is TRBJ2-7, with a weak D call TRBD2 (6 bases). The CDR3 loop spans 15 amino acids. With 3 bases removed from V and 0 bases from J, the gap between germline ends came to 12 bases. CDR1 is SGHAT, CDR2 FQNNGV, per germline. In DNA, the CDR3 is TGTGCCAGCAGCTTTGGTGCGGGAAGCTCCTACGAGCAGTACTTC. Its protein is CASSFGAGSSYEQYF.

The chain employs TRBV6-2 or TRBV6-3 and TRBJ2-4; D gene unclear. Per the germline V gene, CDR1 is MNHEY and CDR2 is SVGEGT. V gave up 8 bases and J gave up 9 bases, with 20 bases separating them. This CDR3 has 14 residues. The chain's CDR3 is CASGQLSSAGIQYF. The CDR3 DNA reads as TGTGCCAGCGGTCAACTATCCAGTGCTGGCATTCAGTACTTC.

The rearrangement uses TRBV2 and TRBJ2-7, with a possible D match to TRBD2 (6 bases). Germline V gene sequence: CDR1 SNHLY, CDR2 FYNNEI. This CDR3 contains 15 residues. Trimming removed 6 bases from V and 1 base from J, with 16 bases in between. CDR3 residues: CASRNGDLSSYEQYF. The CDR3 coding sequence is TGTGCCAGCAGAAACGGGGACTTAAGTTCCTACGAGCAGTACTTC.

The chain joins TRBV28 to TRBJ2-1, with a weak D call TRBD1 (5 bases). Trimming left V 7 bases short and J 5 bases short, with 12 bases between. The V gene's germline CDR1 is MDHEN and CDR2 SYDVKM. This CDR3 spans 13 amino acids. CDR3 in DNA: TGTGCCAGCACCCCAGGGTCCCACAATGAGCAGTTCTTC. This sequence encodes CASTPGSHNEQFF.

J is TRBJ2-1 and V is TRBV20-1; no reliable D call. CDR1 is DFQATT, CDR2 SNEGSKA, per germline (reference sequence). The CDR3 sequence is 16 residues long. Trimming removed 0 bases at V and 1 base at J, with 13 bases between. The CDR3: CSARDLGARSYNEQFF. CDR3 nucleotide sequence: TGCAGTGCTAGAGATTTAGGAGCGCGTTCCTACAATGAGCAGTTCTTC.

This chain connects TRBV30 to TRBJ2-1; D not certain. CDR3 size: 15 residues. V lost 1 base to trimming and J lost 2 bases, with 12 bases between them. Germline CDR1 reads GTSNPN; CDR2 reads SVGIG (reference sequence). This chain's CDR3 is CAWSASSGAYNEQFF. The DNA for the CDR3 is TGTGCCTGGAGTGCCTCCTCTGGGGCCTACAATGAGCAGTTCTTC.

This sequence joins TRBV6-1 and TRBJ2-5; 9 bases align to TRBD1. The germline V gene has CDR1 MNHNS and CDR2 SASEGT. There are 16 residues in the CDR3. V gave up 5 bases and J gave up 1 base; unmatched junction bases: 8. CDR3 residues: CASSRPGTGTQETQYF. The CDR3 DNA reads TGTGCCAGCAGTCGTCCCGGGACAGGGACCCAAGAGACCCAGTACTTC.

V and J are TRBV5-1 and TRBJ2-7; 10 nucleotides match TRBD1. CDR1 is SGHRS and CDR2 is YFSETQ in the germline V gene. There are 15 residues in the CDR3. V shed 2 bases and J 1 base; nucleotides not matched to a gene: 3. This CDR3 reads CASSLPGQGSYEQYF. CDR3 DNA: TGCGCCAGCAGCTTACCGGGACAGGGGTCCTACGAGCAGTACTTC.

This chain links TRBV4-3 with TRBJ2-1; 7 nucleotides line up with TRBD1. V was clipped by 1 base and J by 6 bases; unmatched bases: 6. Germline V gene sequence: CDR1 LGHNA, CDR2 YSLEER. The CDR3 totals 15 residues. The CDR3 bases are TGCGCCAGCAGCCAAGGTGCGACAGGGTTCAATGAGCAGTTCTTC. Protein sequence: CASSQGATGFNEQFF.

V gene TRBV5-4 combines with J gene TRBJ1-1, with D maybe TRBD1 (5 bases). Per the germline V gene, CDR1 is SGHNT and CDR2 is YYREEE (reference sequence). Trimming shortened V by 1 base and J by 4 bases, and 14 bases separated the two germline ends. This CDR3 contains 15 residues. The CDR3 here is CASSLPPTESTEAFF. CDR3 DNA: TGTGCCAGCAGCTTGCCCCCGACAGAGAGCACTGAAGCTTTCTTT.

The chain carries TRBV2 and TRBJ1-5; the match to TRBD1 covers 9 bases. Trimming took 6 bases from V and 5 from J; bases not matched to a gene: 5. CDR1 SNHLY and CDR2 FYNNEI come from the germline V gene. The CDR3 length is 14 residues. The CDR3 here is CASRGDRAHQPQHF. In DNA form, the CDR3 reads TGTGCCAGCAGGGGGGACAGGGCGCATCAGCCCCAGCATTTT. The full variable domain, with the rest looked up from reference TRBV2 and TRBJ1-5, is EPEVTQTPSHQVTQMGQEVILRCVPISNHLYFYWYRQILGQKVEFLVSFYNNEISEKSEIFDDQFSVERPDGSNFTLKIRSTKLEDSAMYFCASRGDRAHQPQHFGDGTRLSIL.

The chain carries TRBV29-1 and TRBJ2-1; D not certain. Trimming pared 4 bases from V and 4 bases from J, leaving 11 bases between. Germline V gene lookup returns CDR1 SQVTM and CDR2 ANQGSEA. This CDR3 comprises 13 residues. The CDR3, as DNA: TGCAGCGTTGGAGTGCAGGTGTACAATGAGCAGTTCTTC. Protein product: CSVGVQVYNEQFF.

The J gene is TRBJ2-2, the V gene TRBV30, with D hard to call. The length of the CDR3 is 11 residues. Germline CDR1 reads GTSNPN; CDR2 reads SVGIG (reference sequence). V dropped 3 bases and J dropped 5 bases, with 4 bases sitting between them. The CDR3 is CAWRGTGELFF. CDR3 coding DNA: TGTGCCTGGAGAGGGACCGGGGAGCTGTTTTTT.

A note on this clonotype: A read error may produce the germline difference seen at one junction end. The chain couples TRBV14 to TRBJ2-5; D is possibly TRBD1 or TRBD2 (5 bases each). Germline-derived CDR1 and CDR2 are SGHDN and FVKESK. This CDR3 is built from 11 residues. CDR3 loop: CASSRSGTQDF. CDR3 coding DNA: TGTGCCAGCAGCCGCTCCGGGACCCAGGATTTC.

The chain has TRBV12-3 or TRBV12-4 and TRBJ2-2; 9 positions agree with TRBD1. V shed 1 base, J shed 8 bases, and the junction held 2 bases outside the gene matches. The CDR3 spans 14 residues. Written as DNA, the CDR3 is TGTGCCAGCAGTTTAGGGACAGGGGCTGGGGAGCTGTTTTTT. Protein sequence: CASSLGTGAGELFF.

V is TRBV28 and J is TRBJ2-5; perhaps TRBD2 as D (7 bases). Germline V gives CDR1 MDHEN, CDR2 SYDVKM. The CDR3 has 14 amino acids. Trimming pared 2 bases from V and 2 bases from J, leaving 9 bases between. The CDR3 is CASSLSGTQETQYF. CDR3 nucleotides: TGTGCCAGCAGTTTAAGCGGGACACAAGAGACCCAGTACTTC.

The DNA of the CDR3 is TGCGCCAGCAGCCAGGACAGCGGCCCCGCGAACACTGAAGCTTTCTTT. Residues: CASSQDSGPANTEAFF. The chain joins TRBV5-1 to TRBJ1-1; maybe TRBD1 (6 bases). The CDR3 extends over 16 amino acids. The germline V and J ends were trimmed by 4 bases and 1 base, with 17 bases remaining between them. Germline CDR1 and CDR2: SGHRS and YFSETQ.

On this clonotype: Sequence at one end of the junction differs from germline and may be a read error. The V and J genes are TRBV29-1 and TRBJ2-5; D is uncertain. Looked up from germline, CDR1 is SQVTM and CDR2 is ANQGSEA. The CDR3 consists of 13 residues. In nucleotides, the CDR3 is TGCAGCGTTCCATGGGTACGGCAAGGGACCCAGTACTTC. Protein: CSVPWVRQGTQYF.

This CDR3 is CASSPPTIYEQYF. For the CDR3, the DNA is TGTGCCAGCAGCCCGCCGACAATCTACGAGCAGTACTTC. The genes are TRBV7-9 and TRBJ2-7; D gene uncertain. CDR3 length: 13 residues. Trimming removed 5 bases at V and 3 bases at J, with 11 bases between. Germline CDR1 is SEHNR and CDR2 is FQNEAQ (reference sequence).

V usage is TRBV4-1 and J usage is TRBJ1-5, with D unclear. The V end lost 3 bases, the J end lost 3 bases, and 6 bases lay between the germline ends. This CDR3 spans 13 amino acids. CDR1 is MGHRA and CDR2 is YSYEKL in the germline V gene. CDR3 sequence reads: CASSQADNQPQHF. The CDR3 bases are TGCGCCAGCAGCCAGGCAGACAATCAGCCCCAGCATTTT.